Presented here are 3 T cell receptor beta chains from one specimen sequenced in a study of blood T cell repertoires in COVID-19. The protocol was immunoSEQ multiplex PCR, while the TCRdb copy is restricted to in-frame clones and leaves out a portion. The profile shows 130,000 to 150,000 clones, 88% of them singletons. Sequencing was carried out using peripheral blood. The receptors here all came from a human donor in a cohort sampled during active COVID-19.

This chain connects TRBV19 to TRBJ1-5; D might be TRBD1 (6 bases). The V end lost 6 bases, the J end lost 3 bases, and 18 bases lay between the germline ends. The CDR3 is 16 amino acids. In germline, CDR1 is LNHDA, CDR2 SQIVND (reference sequence). The CDR3 loop reads CASSRGGTRSNQPQHF. Here the CDR3 DNA reads TGTGCCAGTAGCCGCGGGGGGACACGGTCCAATCAGCCCCAGCATTTT.

The chain couples TRBV5-8 to TRBJ2-7, with D maybe TRBD1 (5 bases). Trimming removed 4 bases at V and 5 bases at J, with 13 bases between. The CDR3 is made up of 13 amino acids. CDR1 and CDR2 from the germline V gene are SGHTS and YDEGEE. CDR3 loop: CASSLRGVDEQYF. As DNA, the CDR3 is TGTGCCAGCAGCCTAAGGGGTGTCGACGAGCAGTACTTC.

The chain recombines TRBV5-1 with TRBJ2-5, with D maybe TRBD1 (5 bases). V lost 5 bases and J 2 bases, leaving 19 bases between the germline ends. Germline V gene sequence: CDR1 SGHRS, CDR2 YFSETQ. CDR3 size: 16 residues. The CDR3 loop is CASSRLLQEFQETQYF. The DNA for the CDR3 is TGCGCCAGCAGTCGCTTACTACAGGAGTTTCAAGAGACCCAGTACTTC.